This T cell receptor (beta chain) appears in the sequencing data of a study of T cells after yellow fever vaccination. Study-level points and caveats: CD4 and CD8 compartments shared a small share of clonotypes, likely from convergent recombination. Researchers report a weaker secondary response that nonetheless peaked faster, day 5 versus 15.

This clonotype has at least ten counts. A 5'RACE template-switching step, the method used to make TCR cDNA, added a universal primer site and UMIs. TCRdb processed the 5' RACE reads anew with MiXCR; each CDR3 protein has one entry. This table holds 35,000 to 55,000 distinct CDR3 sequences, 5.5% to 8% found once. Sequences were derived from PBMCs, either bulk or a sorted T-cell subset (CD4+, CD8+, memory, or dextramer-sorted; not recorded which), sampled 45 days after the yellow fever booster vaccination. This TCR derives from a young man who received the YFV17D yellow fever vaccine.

The CDR3 loop reads CASNPRLNTNYNEQFF. Written as DNA, the CDR3 is TGTGCCAGCAACCCACGGCTGAACACCAACTACAATGAGCAGTTCTTC. The rearrangement joins TRBV7-8 to TRBJ2-1; D unclear. V lost 7 bases and J 3 bases, leaving 19 bases between the germline ends. In germline, CDR1 is SGHVS, CDR2 FQNEAQ. The length of the CDR3 is 16 residues.